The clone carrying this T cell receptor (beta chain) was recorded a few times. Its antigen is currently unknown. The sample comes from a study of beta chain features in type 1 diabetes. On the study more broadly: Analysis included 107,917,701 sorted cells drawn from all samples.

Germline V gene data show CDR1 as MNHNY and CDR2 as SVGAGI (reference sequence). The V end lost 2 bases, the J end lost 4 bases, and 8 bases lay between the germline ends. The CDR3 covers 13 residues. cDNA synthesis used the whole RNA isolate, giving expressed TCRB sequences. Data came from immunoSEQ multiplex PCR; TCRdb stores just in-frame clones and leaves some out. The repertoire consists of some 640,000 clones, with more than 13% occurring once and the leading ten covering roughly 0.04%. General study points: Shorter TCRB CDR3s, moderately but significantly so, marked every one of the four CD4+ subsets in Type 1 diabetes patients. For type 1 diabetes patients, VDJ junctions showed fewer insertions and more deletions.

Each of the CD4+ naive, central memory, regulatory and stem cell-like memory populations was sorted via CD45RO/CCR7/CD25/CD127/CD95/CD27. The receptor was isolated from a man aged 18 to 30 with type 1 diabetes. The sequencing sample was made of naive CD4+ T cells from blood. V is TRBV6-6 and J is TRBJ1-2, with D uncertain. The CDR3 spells CASSYNSPYGYTF. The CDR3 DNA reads TGTGCCAGCAGTTACAACAGCCCCTATGGCTACACCTTC.